These T cell receptor beta chains were read from a single sample in a study of cytomegalovirus exposure and HLA in healthy donors. Method: immunoSEQ multiplex PCR; TCRdb's copy keeps in-frame clones and lacks some. The sample includes 100,000 to 150,000 clones, less than 85% seen only once; the top ten take approximately 1.2%. The sample consisted of PBMCs. All receptors come from a female donor in good health and CMV-seronegative. CDR3s include the opening cysteine and the closing phenylalanine or tryptophan. D genes are given only for firm matches. Some rows mark clone size as missing; the rest say once, few, many or name a class of expanded clone.

V gene	J gene	D gene	clone size	CDR3 protein	CDR3 DNA
TRBV27	TRBJ2-7	TRBD2	once	CASSKREALYEQYF	TGTGCCAGCAGTAAGCGGGAGGCCCTCTACGAGCAGTACTTC
TRBV11-2	TRBJ1-5	NA	NA	CASSLTGVNQPQHF	TGTGCCAGCAGCTTAACCGGGGTTAATCAGCCCCAGCATTTT
TRBV6-5	TRBJ2-7	NA	NA	CASSLRQDSYEQYF	TGTGCCAGCAGTCTCCGACAGGACTCCTACGAGCAGTACTTC
TRBV2	TRBJ2-2	TRBD1	NA	CASSPGTGGIGAGELFF	TGTGCCAGCAGCCCCGGGACAGGGGGGATTGGTGCCGGGGAGCTGTTTTTT
TRBV2	TRBJ2-1	TRBD2	NA	CASELWTSGMGEQFF	TGTGCCAGCGAATTGTGGACTAGCGGGATGGGTGAGCAGTTCTTC
TRBV6-4	TRBJ2-3	TRBD2	NA	CASSDGGGASDTQYF	TGTGCCAGCAGTGACGGCGGGGGGGCATCAGATACGCAGTATTTT
TRBV7-6	TRBJ2-7	TRBD1	NA	CASSRTGDSFYEQYF	TGTGCCAGCAGCCGGACAGGGGATTCCTTCTACGAGCAGTACTTC
TRBV5-1	TRBJ2-3	NA	NA	CASSLGGGYTDTQYF	TGCGCCAGCAGCTTGGGGGGGGGCTACACAGATACGCAGTATTTT
TRBV5-6	TRBJ1-6	TRBD1	NA	CASSLEVGQINSPLHF	TGTGCCAGCAGCTTGGAAGTGGGACAGATAAATTCACCCCTCCACTTT
TRBV6-4	TRBJ1-2	TRBD1	NA	CASSGSGTGPYGYTF	TGTGCCAGCAGTGGCTCCGGGACAGGGCCTTATGGCTACACCTTC
TRBV9	TRBJ1-1	TRBD1	NA	CASSDTTGGIREAFF	TGTGCCAGCAGTGATACGACAGGGGGGATCAGGGAAGCTTTCTTT
TRBV7-9	TRBJ1-1	NA	NA	CASSLRGDTEAFF	TGTGCCAGCAGCTTACGGGGGGACACTGAAGCTTTCTTT
TRBV25-1	TRBJ2-3	TRBD2	NA	CASSWTRGSDTQYF	TGTGCCAGCAGTTGGACTAGAGGCTCAGATACGCAGTATTTT
TRBV7-2	TRBJ1-3	TRBD1	NA	CASSLNRDRANTIYF	TGTGCCAGCAGTCTTAACCGGGACAGGGCGAACACCATATATTTT
TRBV5-4	TRBJ1-1	TRBD1	NA	CASSPGTGGQAFF	TGTGCCAGCAGCCCCGGGACAGGGGGTCAAGCTTTCTTT
TRBV7-8	TRBJ2-7	TRBD2	NA	CASSLRRGARTYEQYF	TGTGCCAGCAGCTTAAGGCGGGGGGCCCGTACCTACGAGCAGTACTTC
TRBV28	TRBJ2-1	NA	NA	CASSLPLMSSVYNEQFF	TGTGCCAGCAGTCTCCCCCTCATGTCTAGCGTCTACAATGAGCAGTTCTTC
TRBV5-1	TRBJ2-5	NA	NA	CASSLGPRVIQETQYF	TGCGCCAGCAGCTTGGGCCCCAGGGTGATCCAAGAGACCCAGTACTTC
TRBV12-5	TRBJ2-5	NA	NA	CASAARVGQETQYF	TGTGCTAGTGCTGCTCGAGTCGGCCAAGAGACCCAGTACTTC
TRBV15	TRBJ2-5	NA	NA	CATSRVVAPPMYF	TGTGCCACCAGCAGAGTGGTAGCCCCCCCAATGTACTTC
TRBV5-4	TRBJ1-1	NA	NA	CASSLAGNTEAFF	TGTGCCAGCAGCTTGGCAGGGAACACTGAAGCTTTCTTT
TRBV5-4	TRBJ2-1	TRBD2	NA	CASSLAPQGAGAGKFF	TGTGCCAGCAGCTTGGCCCCCCAGGGAGCGGGGGCTGGGAAGTTCTTC
TRBV30	TRBJ2-2	TRBD2	NA	CAWSVRGLAGANTGELFF	TGTGCCTGGAGTGTACGAGGACTAGCGGGGGCGAACACCGGGGAGCTGTTTTTT
TRBV7-6	TRBJ2-7	TRBD2	NA	CASSLVKTGLAGSSYEQYF	TGTGCCAGCAGCTTAGTTAAAACGGGACTAGCGGGGAGCTCCTACGAGCAGTACTTC
TRBV30	TRBJ2-1	TRBD2	once	CAWSYPLAGAEQFF	TGTGCCTGGAGTTATCCTCTAGCGGGGGCTGAGCAGTTCTTC
TRBV5-5	TRBJ2-7	NA	NA	CASSLKGPTASYEQYF	TGTGCCAGCAGCCTTAAGGGGCCTACAGCTTCCTACGAGCAGTACTTC
TRBV9	TRBJ2-1	TRBD2	few	CASSVEGLDYNEQFF	TGTGCCAGCAGCGTAGAGGGACTAGACTACAATGAGCAGTTCTTC
TRBV6-5	TRBJ2-7	NA	NA	CASSSWGPYEQYF	TGTGCCAGCAGTTCATGGGGGCCCTACGAGCAGTACTTC
TRBV6-5	TRBJ1-2	NA	once	CASSYAGGGSYGYTF	TGTGCCAGCAGTTACGCCGGGGGTGGGAGCTATGGCTACACCTTC
TRBV18	TRBJ2-7	NA	NA	CASSPGHEQYF	TGTGCCAGCTCGCCTGGGCACGAGCAGTACTTC
TRBV7-9	TRBJ2-1	TRBD2	NA	CASSETSGRGYEQFF	TGTGCCAGCAGCGAGACTAGCGGGAGAGGCTATGAGCAGTTCTTC
TRBV5-6	TRBJ1-2	NA	NA	CASSLQGVDYGYTF	TGTGCCAGCAGCTTGCAAGGGGTGGACTATGGCTACACCTTC
TRBV7-7	TRBJ2-7	NA	NA	CASSLEAGVGEQYF	TGTGCCAGCAGCTTAGAAGCAGGGGTGGGCGAGCAGTACTTC
TRBV11-2	TRBJ1-6	NA	NA	CASSANSPLHF	TGTGCCAGCAGCGCGAATTCACCCCTCCACTTT
TRBV28	TRBJ2-7	TRBD1	NA	CASSLRDRPSEQYF	TGTGCCAGCAGTTTAAGGGACAGACCTAGCGAGCAGTACTTC
TRBV14	TRBJ1-6	NA	NA	CASSRGYNSPLHF	TGTGCCAGCAGCCGAGGCTATAATTCACCCCTCCACTTT
TRBV7-9	TRBJ1-4	NA	NA	CASSYPSTTNEKLFF	TGTGCCAGCAGCTACCCCAGTACAACTAATGAAAAACTGTTTTTT
TRBV28	TRBJ2-3	NA	NA	CASSSGVFTDTQYF	TGTGCCAGCAGTTCAGGGGTTTTCACAGATACGCAGTATTTT
TRBV28	TRBJ1-3	NA	NA	CASSLSGFAGNTIYF	TGTGCCAGCAGTTTGTCGGGTTTTGCTGGAAACACCATATATTTT
TRBV10-1	TRBJ1-5	NA	once	CASSERVDWPQHF	TGCGCCAGCAGTGAGCGGGTTGACTGGCCCCAGCATTTT
TRBV27	TRBJ2-1	TRBD2	NA	CASSPLAEYNEQFF	TGTGCCAGCAGTCCCCTAGCGGAATACAATGAGCAGTTCTTC
TRBV15	TRBJ2-1	TRBD2	NA	CATSTLADRGNEQFF	TGTGCCACCAGTACGCTAGCGGATCGGGGCAATGAGCAGTTCTTC
TRBV6-6	TRBJ1-1	NA	NA	CASRIRVGGNTEAFF	TGTGCCAGCAGGATACGAGTAGGGGGAAACACTGAAGCTTTCTTT
TRBV30	TRBJ2-1	TRBD2	few	CAWSRVSSGGMGEQFF	TGTGCCTGGAGCCGTGTGTCTAGCGGGGGGATGGGTGAGCAGTTCTTC
TRBV5-4	TRBJ2-3	NA	once	CASSLGKGVSTDTQYF	TGTGCCAGCAGCTTGGGTAAAGGGGTTAGCACAGATACGCAGTATTTT
TRBV2	TRBJ2-5	TRBD2	NA	CASSGAGVEETQYF	TGTGCCAGCAGTGGTGCGGGAGTAGAAGAGACCCAGTACTTC
TRBV7-9	TRBJ2-7	TRBD1	NA	CASSRRQGAWVEQYF	TGTGCCAGCAGCCGCCGACAGGGGGCGTGGGTCGAGCAGTACTTC
TRBV7-8	TRBJ2-3	TRBD2	NA	CASSSPPAGGVGTDTQYF	TGTGCCAGCAGCTCCCCCCCGGCGGGAGGGGTTGGCACAGATACGCAGTATTTT
TRBV25-1	TRBJ1-6	NA	NA	CASLPRGLNSPLHF	TGTGCCAGCCTACCAAGGGGGTTGAATTCACCCCTCCACTTT
TRBV6-5	TRBJ1-1	NA	few	CASSLQGSSAEAFF	TGTGCCAGCAGTCTACAGGGCTCGAGCGCTGAAGCTTTCTTT
TRBV5-4	TRBJ2-5	TRBD1	once	CASSAPGQVGETQYF	TGTGCCAGCAGCGCGCCGGGACAGGTCGGAGAGACCCAGTACTTC
TRBV15	TRBJ1-1	NA	NA	CATSIEIGGTEAFF	TGTGCCACCAGCATCGAAATTGGGGGGACTGAAGCTTTCTTT
TRBV6-1	TRBJ2-7	TRBD1	few	CASREQGALYEQYF	TGTGCCAGCAGGGAACAGGGGGCGCTTTACGAGCAGTACTTC